The rows below give T cell receptor beta chains drawn from one sample of a study of shared clonotypes between healthy human individuals. Repertoires were generated with immunoSEQ multiplex PCR, while TCRdb's copy carries only in-frame clones and drops some. In the table there are 660,000 or so clones, approximately 96% of which are singletons. The sample consisted of naive CD8+ T cells sorted from blood. Every receptor here comes from a woman aged 25 to 39 in good health. Each CDR3 is given with its conserved first and last residue. The D gene is left open where the match is weak. Only some rows state a clone size, as once, few, many or a class for expanded clones.

>TRBD2|TRBJ2-3|NA|TRBV27
CASSLLAGVSTDTQYF
TGTGCCAGCAGTTTACTAGCGGGAGTTAGCACAGATACGCAGTATTTT
>NA|TRBJ2-7|NA|TRBV19
CAGCQGEQYF
TGTGCCGGTTGCCAGGGGGAGCAGTACTTC
>TRBD2|TRBJ2-7|NA|TRBV7-9
CASSSGTRVYEQYF
TGTGCCAGCAGCTCCGGGACTAGAGTGTACGAGCAGTACTTC
>NA|TRBJ2-7|NA|TRBV11-2
CASSTGSSYEQYF
TGTGCCAGCAGCACAGGATCCAGCTACGAGCAGTACTTC
>NA|TRBJ1-4|once|TRBV9
CASSVGGGEEKLFF
TGTGCCAGCAGCGTAGGCGGAGGGGAAGAAAAACTGTTTTTT
>TRBD2|TRBJ2-3|NA|TRBV5-1
CASCYGSSGRITDTQYF
TGCGCCAGCTGCTACGGATCTAGCGGGAGGATCACAGATACGCAGTATTTT
>TRBD2|TRBJ2-3|NA|TRBV29-1
CSVEGSLAGNFDTQYF
TGCAGCGTTGAAGGCTCTCTAGCGGGAAATTTTGATACGCAGTATTTT
>TRBD2|TRBJ2-5|NA|TRBV28
CASSPPTSAERWETQYF
TGTGCCAGCAGCCCTCCTACTAGCGCCGAACGGTGGGAGACCCAGTACTTC
>NA|TRBJ2-2|NA|TRBV19
CASSIGVLRQNTGELFF
TGTGCCAGTAGTATTGGGGTCCTTCGACAGAACACCGGGGAGCTGTTTTTT
>NA|TRBJ2-2|NA|TRBV5-6
CASSGGGAPGELFF
TGTGCCAGCAGCGGGGGAGGAGCACCCGGGGAGCTGTTTTTT
>NA|TRBJ2-7|NA|TRBV28
CASTHGGQTPGYEQYF
TGTGCCAGCACCCATGGGGGCCAGACCCCAGGCTACGAGCAGTACTTC
>NA|TRBJ2-2|NA|TRBV7-6
CASSWSGGELFF
TGTGCCAGCAGCTGGAGTGGGGGGGAGCTGTTTTTT
>NA|TRBJ1-1|NA|TRBV13
CASSLGVGRNTEAFF
TGTGCCAGCAGCTTAGGGGTAGGCAGGAACACTGAAGCTTTCTTT
>NA|TRBJ2-7|NA|TRBV2
CASSEFGSSYEQYF
TGTGCCAGCAGTGAATTCGGGAGCTCCTACGAGCAGTACTTC
>TRBD2|TRBJ2-7|NA|TRBV6-6
CASSSPSWREFHEQYF
TGTGCCAGCAGTTCGCCGTCTTGGCGGGAGTTCCACGAGCAGTACTTC
>TRBD2|TRBJ2-5|NA|TRBV6-6
CASSLLAGYWETQYF
TGTGCCAGCAGTCTACTAGCGGGCTATTGGGAGACCCAGTACTTC
>TRBD1|TRBJ2-7|NA|TRBV18
CASSPRYRGPYEQYF
TGTGCCAGCTCACCCCGCTACAGGGGGCCCTACGAGCAGTACTTC
>NA|TRBJ1-1|NA|TRBV25-1
CASRLGQNTEAFF
TGTGCCAGCAGATTGGGACAGAACACTGAAGCTTTCTTT
>NA|TRBJ1-5|NA|TRBV28
CASRDGLYSNQPQHF
TGTGCCAGCAGAGATGGACTTTATAGCAATCAGCCCCAGCATTTT
>NA|TRBJ1-5|NA|TRBV28
CASSLYFGAAGNQPQHF
TGTGCCAGCAGTTTATATTTTGGCGCAGCAGGAAATCAGCCCCAGCATTTT
>TRBD1|TRBJ1-1|once|TRBV7-9
CASSLAGQGNTEAFF
TGTGCCAGCAGCTTAGCCGGACAGGGGAACACTGAAGCTTTCTTT
>NA|TRBJ1-2|few|TRBV28
CASSLPLQGNYGYTF
TGTGCCAGCAGCTTACCCCTCCAGGGGAACTATGGCTACACCTTC
>NA|TRBJ1-1|NA|TRBV7-9
CASSFVVPGAEAFF
TGTGCCAGCAGCTTTGTAGTCCCGGGCGCTGAAGCTTTCTTT
>TRBD1|TRBJ2-2|NA|TRBV19
CASSIDLRQGEVTGELFF
TGTGCCAGTAGTATAGATCTACGACAGGGGGAGGTCACCGGGGAGCTGTTTTTT
>TRBD2|TRBJ2-7|NA|TRBV11-1
CASSLGSVSGISYEQYF
TGTGCCAGCAGCCTAGGGTCGGTTAGCGGGATTAGCTACGAGCAGTACTTC
>TRBD2|TRBJ2-3|NA|TRBV7-3
CASSSSTSGRLDTQYF
TGTGCCAGCAGCTCCTCGACTAGCGGGAGATTAGATACGCAGTATTTT
>TRBD1|TRBJ1-1|NA|TRBV11-2
CASSYSTGLTEAFF
TGTGCCAGCAGCTACTCGACAGGGTTAACTGAAGCTTTCTTT
>TRBD1|TRBJ1-1|NA|TRBV5-6
CASSWDRGGTEAFF
TGTGCCAGCAGCTGGGACAGGGGTGGCACTGAAGCTTTCTTT
>NA|TRBJ2-7|NA|TRBV7-2
CASSPTRDYLSSYEQYF
TGTGCCAGCAGCCCAACCCGAGACTACCTTAGCTCCTACGAGCAGTACTTC
>TRBD2|TRBJ2-7|NA|TRBV6-6
CASTPGGSGRAYEQYF
TGTGCCAGCACCCCAGGGGGCAGCGGGAGGGCCTACGAGCAGTACTTC
>NA|TRBJ2-1|NA|TRBV27
CASSSGNEQFF
TGTGCCAGCAGCTCGGGGAATGAGCAGTTCTTC
>TRBD2|TRBJ2-7|NA|TRBV7-8
CASSLGAGEAYEQYF
TGTGCCAGCAGCTTAGGAGCGGGAGAGGCCTACGAGCAGTACTTC
>TRBD1|TRBJ2-1|NA|TRBV28
CASSTGQYNEQFF
TGTGCCAGCAGTACGGGACAGTACAATGAGCAGTTCTTC
>NA|TRBJ2-3|NA|TRBV7-2
CASSRSSLAQYF
TGTGCCAGCAGCCGGAGTTCCCTGGCGCAGTATTTT
>NA|TRBJ2-2|NA|TRBV7-9
CASSLEASEDGELFF
TGTGCCAGCAGCTTAGAGGCTAGCGAGGACGGGGAGCTGTTTTTT
>TRBD1|TRBJ1-2|NA|TRBV19
CASSPGTAYGYTF
TGTGCCAGTAGTCCAGGGACAGCTTATGGCTACACCTTC
>NA|TRBJ2-6|NA|TRBV2
CASSEPNSGANVLTF
TGTGCCAGCAGTGAACCAAACTCTGGGGCCAACGTCCTGACTTTC
>NA|TRBJ2-3|NA|TRBV10-3
CAISEDAGSADTQYF
TGTGCCATCAGTGAGGACGCGGGGAGCGCAGATACGCAGTATTTT